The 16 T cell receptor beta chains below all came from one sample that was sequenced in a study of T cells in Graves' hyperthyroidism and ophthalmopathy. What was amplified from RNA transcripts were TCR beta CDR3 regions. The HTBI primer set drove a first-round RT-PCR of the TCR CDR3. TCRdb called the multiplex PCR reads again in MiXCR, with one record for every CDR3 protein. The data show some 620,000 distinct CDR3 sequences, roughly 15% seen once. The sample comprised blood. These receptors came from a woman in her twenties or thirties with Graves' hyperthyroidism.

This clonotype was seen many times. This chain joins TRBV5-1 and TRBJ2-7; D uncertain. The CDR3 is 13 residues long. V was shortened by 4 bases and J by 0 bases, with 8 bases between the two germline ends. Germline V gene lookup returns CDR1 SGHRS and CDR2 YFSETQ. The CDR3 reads CASSTDGSYEQYF. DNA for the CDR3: TGCGCCAGCAGCACGGACGGCTCCTACGAGCAGTACTTC.

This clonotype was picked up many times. CDR3 region: CASSFPGLDTDTQYF. Written as DNA, the CDR3 is TGTGCCAGCAGCTTCCCGGGACTAGACACAGATACGCAGTATTTT. This chain uses TRBV7-9 with TRBJ2-3, with 8 bases fitting TRBD2. V shed 3 bases and J 2 bases; nucleotides not matched to a gene: 4. Germline values: CDR1 SEHNR, CDR2 FQNEAQ (reference sequence). The CDR3 runs to 15 residues.

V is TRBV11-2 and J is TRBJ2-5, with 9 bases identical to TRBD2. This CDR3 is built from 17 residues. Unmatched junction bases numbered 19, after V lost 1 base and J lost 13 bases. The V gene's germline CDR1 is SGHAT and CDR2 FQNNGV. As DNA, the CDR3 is TGTGCCAGCAGCTTAGCCCTGCCCAGGCTAGCGGGGATCCTCCGGTACTTC. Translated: CASSLALPRLAGILRYF. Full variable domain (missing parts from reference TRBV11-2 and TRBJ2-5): EAGVAQSPRYKIIEKRQSVAFWCNPISGHATLYWYQQILGQGPKLLIQFQNNGVVDDSQLPKDRFSAERLKGVDSTLKIQPAKLEDSAVYLCASSLALPRLAGILRYFGPGTRLLVL.

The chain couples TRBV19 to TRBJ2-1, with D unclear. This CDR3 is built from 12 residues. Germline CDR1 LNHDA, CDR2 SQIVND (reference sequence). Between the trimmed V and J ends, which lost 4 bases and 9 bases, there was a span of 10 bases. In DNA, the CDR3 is TGTGCCAGTAGTACAACAGCGACTGAGCAGTTCTTC. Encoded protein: CASSTTATEQFF.

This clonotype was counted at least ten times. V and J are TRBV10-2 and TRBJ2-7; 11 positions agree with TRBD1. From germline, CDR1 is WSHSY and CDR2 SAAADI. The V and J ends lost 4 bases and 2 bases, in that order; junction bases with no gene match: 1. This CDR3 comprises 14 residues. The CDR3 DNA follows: TGCGCCAGCAGTGCGGACAGGGGGCCCTACGAGCAGTACTTC. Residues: CASSADRGPYEQYF.

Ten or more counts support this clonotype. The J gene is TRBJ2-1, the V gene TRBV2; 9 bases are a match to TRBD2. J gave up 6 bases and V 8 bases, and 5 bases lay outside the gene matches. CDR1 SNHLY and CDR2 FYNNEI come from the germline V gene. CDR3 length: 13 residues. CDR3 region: CASSRAGGNEQFF. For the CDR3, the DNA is TGTGCCAGCTCAAGAGCGGGAGGCAATGAGCAGTTCTTC.

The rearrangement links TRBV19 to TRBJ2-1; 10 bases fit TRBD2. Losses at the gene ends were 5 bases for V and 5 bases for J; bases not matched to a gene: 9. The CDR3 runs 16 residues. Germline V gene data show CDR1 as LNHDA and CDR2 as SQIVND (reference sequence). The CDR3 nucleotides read TGTGCCAGTAGTGGCTTAGAGCGGGAGGGTAACAATGAGCAGTTCTTC. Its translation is CASSGLEREGNNEQFF.

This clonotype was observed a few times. CDR3 region: CASSLGWQLTYGYTF. CDR3 bases: TGTGCCAGCAGCTTAGGATGGCAGCTGACTTATGGCTACACCTTC. J is TRBJ1-2 and V is TRBV7-2; D unresolved. Trimming stripped 1 base from V and 5 bases from J, with 14 bases between. Germline-derived CDR1 and CDR2 are SGHTA and FQGNSA. This CDR3 is built from 15 residues.

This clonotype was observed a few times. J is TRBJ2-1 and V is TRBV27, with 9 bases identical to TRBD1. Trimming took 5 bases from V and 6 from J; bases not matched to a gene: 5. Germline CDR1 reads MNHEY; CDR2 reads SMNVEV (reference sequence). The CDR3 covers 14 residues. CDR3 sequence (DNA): TGTGCCAGCAGTCCCGGGACAGGGCCCAATGAGCAGTTCTTC. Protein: CASSPGTGPNEQFF.

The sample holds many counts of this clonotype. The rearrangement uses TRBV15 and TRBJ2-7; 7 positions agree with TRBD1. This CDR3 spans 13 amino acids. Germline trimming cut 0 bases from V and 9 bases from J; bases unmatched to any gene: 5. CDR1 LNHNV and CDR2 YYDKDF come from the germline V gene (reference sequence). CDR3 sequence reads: CATSRDTGDGQYF. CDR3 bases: TGTGCCACCAGCAGAGATACAGGGGACGGGCAGTACTTC.

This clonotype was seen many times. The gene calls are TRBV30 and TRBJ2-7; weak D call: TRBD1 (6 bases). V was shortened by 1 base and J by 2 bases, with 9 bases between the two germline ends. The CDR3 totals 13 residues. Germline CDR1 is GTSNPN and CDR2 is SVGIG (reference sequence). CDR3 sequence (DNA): TGTGCCTGGAGTGCGACAGGACCCTACGAGCAGTACTTC. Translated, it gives CAWSATGPYEQYF.

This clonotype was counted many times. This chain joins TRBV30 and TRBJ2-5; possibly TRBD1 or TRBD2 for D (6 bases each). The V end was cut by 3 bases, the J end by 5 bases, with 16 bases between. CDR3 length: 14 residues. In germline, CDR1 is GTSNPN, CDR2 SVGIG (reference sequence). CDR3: CAWSLTGARETQYF. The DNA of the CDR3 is TGTGCCTGGAGCCTTACGGGGGCGAGGGAGACCCAGTACTTC.

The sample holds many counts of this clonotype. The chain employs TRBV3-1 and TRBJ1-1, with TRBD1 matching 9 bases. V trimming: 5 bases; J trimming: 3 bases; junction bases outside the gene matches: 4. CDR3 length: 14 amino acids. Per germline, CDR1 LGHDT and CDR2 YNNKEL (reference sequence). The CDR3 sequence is CASSAWTGDTEAFF. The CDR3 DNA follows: TGTGCCAGCAGCGCCTGGACAGGGGACACTGAAGCTTTCTTT.

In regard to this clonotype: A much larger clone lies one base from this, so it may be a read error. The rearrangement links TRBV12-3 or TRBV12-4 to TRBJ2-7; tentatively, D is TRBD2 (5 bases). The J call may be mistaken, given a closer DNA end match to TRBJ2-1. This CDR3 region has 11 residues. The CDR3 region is CASGLRYEQFF. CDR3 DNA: TGTGCCAGTGGACTCCGCTACGAGCAGTTCTTC.

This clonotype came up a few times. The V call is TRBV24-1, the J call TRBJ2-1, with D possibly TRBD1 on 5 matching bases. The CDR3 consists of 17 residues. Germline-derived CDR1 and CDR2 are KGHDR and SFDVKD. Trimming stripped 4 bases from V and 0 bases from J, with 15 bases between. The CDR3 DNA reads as TGTGCCACCAGTGACCCGACAGACAAAGGCTCCTACAATGAGCAGTTCTTC. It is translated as CATSDPTDKGSYNEQFF.

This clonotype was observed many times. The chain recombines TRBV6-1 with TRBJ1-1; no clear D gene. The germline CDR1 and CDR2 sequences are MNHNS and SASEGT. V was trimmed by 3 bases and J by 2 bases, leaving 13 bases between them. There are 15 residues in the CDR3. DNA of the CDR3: TGTGCCAGCAGTGAGCCCGCTGACACCAACACTGAAGCTTTCTTT. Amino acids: CASSEPADTNTEAFF.